This T cell receptor (beta chain) was profiled in a study of blood T cell repertoires in COVID-19. Study-level information: Both acute and convalescent COVID-19 samples were obtained from the United States, Italy and Spain.

Trimming removed 6 bases from V and 7 bases from J; junction bases left unmatched: 8. The V gene's germline CDR1 is KGHSH and CDR2 LQKENI. CDR3 length: 16 amino acids. As processed by the authors: Reference gene primer amplification in the assay estimated nucleated cell counts. The table came from immunoSEQ multiplex PCR; TCRdb's copy has only in-frame clones and leaves some out. V and J calls and clone size are given by that table; D and trimming were obtained from the DNA. The table has under 150,000 clones, around 87% seen once. Sequencing was performed on peripheral blood. This receptor was taken from a middle-aged man with active COVID-19. This chain uses TRBV18 with TRBJ2-1; 14 bases are a match to TRBD2. The CDR3 is CASSRLAGGIRNEQFF. Here the CDR3 DNA reads TGTGCCAGCTCTCGACTAGCGGGGGGGATCAGAAATGAGCAGTTCTTC.